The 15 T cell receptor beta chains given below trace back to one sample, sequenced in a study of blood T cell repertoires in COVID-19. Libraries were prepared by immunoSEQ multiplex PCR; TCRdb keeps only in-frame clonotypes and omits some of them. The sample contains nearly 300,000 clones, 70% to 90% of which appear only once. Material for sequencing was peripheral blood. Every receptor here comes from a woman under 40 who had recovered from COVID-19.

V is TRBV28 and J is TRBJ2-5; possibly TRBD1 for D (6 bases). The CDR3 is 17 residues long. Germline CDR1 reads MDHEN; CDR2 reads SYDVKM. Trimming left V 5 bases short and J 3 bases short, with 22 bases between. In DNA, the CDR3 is TGTGCCAGCAGTAGGGGAGCAGGGGCCCCGGCCGAAGAGACCCAGTACTTC. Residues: CASSRGAGAPAEETQYF.

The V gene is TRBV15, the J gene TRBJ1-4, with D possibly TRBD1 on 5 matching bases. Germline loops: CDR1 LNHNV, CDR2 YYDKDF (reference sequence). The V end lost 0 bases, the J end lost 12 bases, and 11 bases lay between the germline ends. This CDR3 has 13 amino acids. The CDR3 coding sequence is TGTGCCACCAGCAGAGATCTAGTAGGGGAACTGTTTTTT. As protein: CATSRDLVGELFF.

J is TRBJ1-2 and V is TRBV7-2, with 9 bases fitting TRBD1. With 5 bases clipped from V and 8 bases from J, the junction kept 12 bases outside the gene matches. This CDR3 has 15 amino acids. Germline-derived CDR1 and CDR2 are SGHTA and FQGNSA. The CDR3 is CASSKADRGRVGYTF. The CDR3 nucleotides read TGTGCCAGCAGCAAAGCGGACAGGGGCCGGGTAGGCTACACCTTC.

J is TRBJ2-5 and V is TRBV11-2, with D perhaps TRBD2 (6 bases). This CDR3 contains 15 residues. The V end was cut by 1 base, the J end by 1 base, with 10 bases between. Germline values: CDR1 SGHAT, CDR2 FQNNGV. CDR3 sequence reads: CASSLGTSTQETQYF. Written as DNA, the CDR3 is TGTGCCAGCAGCTTAGGAACTAGCACCCAAGAGACCCAGTACTTC.

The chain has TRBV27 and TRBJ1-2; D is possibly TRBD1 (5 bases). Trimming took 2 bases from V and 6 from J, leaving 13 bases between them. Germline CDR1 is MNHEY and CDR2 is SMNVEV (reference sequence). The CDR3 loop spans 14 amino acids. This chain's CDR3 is CASSLNGGVDGYTF. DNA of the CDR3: TGTGCCAGCAGTTTAAACGGGGGGGTGGATGGCTACACCTTC.

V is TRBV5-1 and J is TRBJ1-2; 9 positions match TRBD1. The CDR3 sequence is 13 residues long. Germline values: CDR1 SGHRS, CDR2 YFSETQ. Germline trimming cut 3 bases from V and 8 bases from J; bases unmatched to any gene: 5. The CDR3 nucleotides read TGCGCCAGCAGCTCCCGGGACAGGGTCGGCTACACCTTC. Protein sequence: CASSSRDRVGYTF.

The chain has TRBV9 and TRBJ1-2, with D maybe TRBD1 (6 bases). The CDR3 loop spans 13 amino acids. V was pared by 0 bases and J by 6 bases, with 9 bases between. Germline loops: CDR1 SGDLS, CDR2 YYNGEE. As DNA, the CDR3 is TGTGCCAGCAGCGTAGACAGGGCGGATGGCTACACCTTC. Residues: CASSVDRADGYTF.

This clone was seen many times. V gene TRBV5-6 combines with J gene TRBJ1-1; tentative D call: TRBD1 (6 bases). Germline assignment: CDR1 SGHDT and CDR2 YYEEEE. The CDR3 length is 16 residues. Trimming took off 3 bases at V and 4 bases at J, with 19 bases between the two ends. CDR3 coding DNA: TGTGCCAGCAGCTGGGGCGCCCGCGGGGGCCCCACTGAAGCTTTCTTT. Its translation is CASSWGARGGPTEAFF.

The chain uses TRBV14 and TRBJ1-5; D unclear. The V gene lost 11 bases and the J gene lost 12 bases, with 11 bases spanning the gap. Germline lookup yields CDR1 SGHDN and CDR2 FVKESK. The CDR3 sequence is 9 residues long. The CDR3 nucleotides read TGTGCCGACGGAGTATTCCAGCATTTT. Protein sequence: CADGVFQHF.

For the CDR3, the DNA is TGTGCCAGCAGCTTCCCAGGGGGCGAGCAGTACTTC. Amino acid sequence: CASSFPGGEQYF. This rearrangement joins TRBV5-6 to TRBJ2-7; 7 nucleotides match TRBD1. J was trimmed by 6 bases and V by 2 bases; bases with no gene match: 2. The CDR3 is 12 residues long. The germline CDR1 and CDR2 sequences are SGHDT and YYEEEE.

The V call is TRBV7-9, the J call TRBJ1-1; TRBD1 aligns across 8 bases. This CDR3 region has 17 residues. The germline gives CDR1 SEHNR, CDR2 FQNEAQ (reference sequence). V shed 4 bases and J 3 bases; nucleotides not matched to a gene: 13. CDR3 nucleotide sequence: TGTGCCAGCAGCTCACGAAGGTCGGACAGGGCCTACACTGAAGCTTTCTTT. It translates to CASSSRRSDRAYTEAFF.

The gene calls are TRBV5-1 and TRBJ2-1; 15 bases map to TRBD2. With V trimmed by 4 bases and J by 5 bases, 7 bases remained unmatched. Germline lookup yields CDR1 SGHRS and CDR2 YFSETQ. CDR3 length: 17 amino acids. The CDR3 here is CASSPGTSGGMHNEQFF. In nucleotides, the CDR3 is TGCGCCAGCAGCCCCGGGACTAGCGGGGGGATGCACAATGAGCAGTTCTTC.

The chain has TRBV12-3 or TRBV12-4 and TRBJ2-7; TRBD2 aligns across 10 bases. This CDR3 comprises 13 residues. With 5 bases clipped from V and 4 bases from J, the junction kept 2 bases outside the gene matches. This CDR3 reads CASSSGGVYEQYF. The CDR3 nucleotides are TGTGCCAGCAGTAGCGGGGGGGTGTACGAGCAGTACTTC.

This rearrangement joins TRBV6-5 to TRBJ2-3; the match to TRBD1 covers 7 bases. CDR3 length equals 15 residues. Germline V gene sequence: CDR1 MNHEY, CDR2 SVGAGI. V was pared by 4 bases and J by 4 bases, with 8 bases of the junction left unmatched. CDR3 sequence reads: CASSSPRGQADTQYF. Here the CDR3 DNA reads TGTGCCAGCAGTTCCCCGAGGGGGCAGGCAGATACGCAGTATTTT.

The CDR3 nucleotides are TGTGCCAGCAGGTTCTACGCGAACACTGAAGCTTTCTTT. Its translation is CASRFYANTEAFF. This sequence joins TRBV2 and TRBJ1-1; no firm D call. The germline V gene has CDR1 SNHLY and CDR2 FYNNEI. The length of the CDR3 is 13 residues. The V and J ends lost 6 bases and 1 base respectively, with 9 bases between them.